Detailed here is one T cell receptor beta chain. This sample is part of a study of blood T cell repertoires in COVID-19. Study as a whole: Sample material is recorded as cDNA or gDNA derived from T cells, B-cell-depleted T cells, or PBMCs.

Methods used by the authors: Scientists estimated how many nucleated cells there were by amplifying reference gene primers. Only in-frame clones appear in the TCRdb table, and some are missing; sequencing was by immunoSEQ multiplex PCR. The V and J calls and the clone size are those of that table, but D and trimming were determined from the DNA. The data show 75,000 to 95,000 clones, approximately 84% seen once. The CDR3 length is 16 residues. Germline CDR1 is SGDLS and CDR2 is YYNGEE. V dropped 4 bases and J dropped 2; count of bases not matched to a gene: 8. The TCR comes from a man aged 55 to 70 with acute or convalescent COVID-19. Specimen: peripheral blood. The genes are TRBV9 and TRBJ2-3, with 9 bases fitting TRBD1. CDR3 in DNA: TGTGCCAGCAGCATTCGGACAGGGGCTACCACAGATACGCAGTATTTT. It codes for CASSIRTGATTDTQYF. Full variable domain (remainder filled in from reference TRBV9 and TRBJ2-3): DSGVTQTPKHLITATGQRVTLRCSPRSGDLSVYWYQQSLDQGLQFLIQYYNGEERAKGNILERFSAQQFPDLHSELNLSSLELGDSALYFCASSIRTGATTDTQYFGPGTRLTVL.